This T cell receptor (beta chain) originates from a study of blood T cells in healthy people across ages. The authors ran a second PCR of roughly 6 to 12 cycles using a sample-barcoded 5' primer and a J-beta primer mix. Template switching added a 12-random-nucleotide identifier to every cDNA molecule. TCRdb called the 5' RACE reads again in MiXCR, with one record for every CDR3 protein. The sample has approximately 1.5 million distinct CDR3 sequences; 30% to 35% are singletons. This clonotype was counted between two and nine times. Antigen: not known. Donors gave 9 to 10 milliliters of peripheral blood apiece. Isolation yielded PBMCs, at least 6.5 million per sample, in every case. Broader study findings: With unsorted PBMCs, a conclusive comparison of naive versus antigen-experienced cells was not possible.

The ends were cut back, 3 bases at V and 0 bases at J, with 6 bases in the middle. Per the germline V gene, CDR1 is DFQATT and CDR2 is SNEGSKA (reference sequence). This CDR3 is built from 14 residues. The sample consisted of blood. The clonotype was recovered from a woman aged 30 to 39 in good health. The chain has TRBV20-1 and TRBJ1-6, with D perhaps matching TRBD1 (5 bases). For the CDR3, the DNA is TGCAGTGCTAGGGGGACCTCCTATAATTCACCCCTCCACTTT. Translation gives CSARGTSYNSPLHF.